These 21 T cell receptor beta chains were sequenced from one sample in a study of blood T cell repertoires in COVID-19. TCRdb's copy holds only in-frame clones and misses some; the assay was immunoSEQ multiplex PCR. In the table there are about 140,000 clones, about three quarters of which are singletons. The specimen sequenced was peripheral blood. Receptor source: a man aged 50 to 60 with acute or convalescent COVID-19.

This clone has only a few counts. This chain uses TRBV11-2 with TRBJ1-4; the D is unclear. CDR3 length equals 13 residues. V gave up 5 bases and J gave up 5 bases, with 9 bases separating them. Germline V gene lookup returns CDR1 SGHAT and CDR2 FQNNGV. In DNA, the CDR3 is TGTGCCAGCAGCCCGGGTTACAATGAAAAACTGTTTTTT. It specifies CASSPGYNEKLFF.

In DNA form, the CDR3 reads TGTGCCAGCAGCTCTCGAGGGCGGTTCTACGAGCAGTACTTC. Translating gives CASSSRGRFYEQYF. The chain combines TRBV7-8 with TRBJ2-7; D perhaps matches TRBD2 (5 bases). V lost 4 bases and J lost 3, with 13 bases in between. Germline V CDR1 and CDR2: SGHVS, FQNEAQ. The CDR3 runs to 14 residues.

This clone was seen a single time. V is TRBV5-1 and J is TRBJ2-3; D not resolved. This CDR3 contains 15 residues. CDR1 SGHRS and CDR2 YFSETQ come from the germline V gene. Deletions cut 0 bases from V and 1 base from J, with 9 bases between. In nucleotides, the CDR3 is TGCGCCAGCAGCTTGGCCGGGTGGGGCACAGATACGCAGTATTTT. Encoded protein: CASSLAGWGTDTQYF.

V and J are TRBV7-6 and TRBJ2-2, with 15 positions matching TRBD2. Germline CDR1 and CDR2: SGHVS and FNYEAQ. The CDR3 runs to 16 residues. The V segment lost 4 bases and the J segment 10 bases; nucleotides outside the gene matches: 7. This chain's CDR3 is CASSSRTSGGAAELFF. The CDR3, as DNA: TGTGCCAGCAGCTCCCGGACTAGCGGGGGGGCAGCGGAGCTGTTTTTT. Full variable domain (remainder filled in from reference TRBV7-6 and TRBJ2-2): GAGVSQSPRYKVTKRGQDVALRCDPISGHVSLYWYRQALGQGPEFLTYFNYEAQQDKSGLPNDRFSAERPEGSISTLTIQRTEQRDSAMYRCASSSRTSGGAAELFFGEGSRLTVL.

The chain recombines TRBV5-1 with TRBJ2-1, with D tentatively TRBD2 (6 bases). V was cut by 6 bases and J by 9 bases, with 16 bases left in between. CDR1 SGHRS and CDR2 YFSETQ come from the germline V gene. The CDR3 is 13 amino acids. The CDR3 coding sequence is TGCGCCAGCACCGCCCTTGGGGGAGGTGAGCAGTTCTTC. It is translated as CASTALGGGEQFF. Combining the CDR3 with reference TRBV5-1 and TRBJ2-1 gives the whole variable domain KAGVTQTPRYLIKTRGQQVTLSCSPISGHRSVSWYQQTPGQGLQFLFEYFSETQRNKGNFPGRFSGRQFSNSRSEMNVSTLELGDSALYLCASTALGGGEQFFGPGTRLTVL.

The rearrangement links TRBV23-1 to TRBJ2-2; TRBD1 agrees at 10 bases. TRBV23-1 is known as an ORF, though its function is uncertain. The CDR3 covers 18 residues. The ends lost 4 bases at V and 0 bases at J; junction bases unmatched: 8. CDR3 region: CASSRRDRGDANTGELFF. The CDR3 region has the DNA TGCGCCAGCAGTCGAAGGGACAGGGGAGACGCGAACACCGGGGAGCTGTTTTTT.

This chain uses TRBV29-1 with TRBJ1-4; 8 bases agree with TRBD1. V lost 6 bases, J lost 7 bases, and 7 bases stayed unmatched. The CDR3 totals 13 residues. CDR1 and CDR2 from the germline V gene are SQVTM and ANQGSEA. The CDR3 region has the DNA TGCAGCGTGGCAGGGGGCGCGGGTGAAAAACTGTTTTTT. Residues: CSVAGGAGEKLFF.

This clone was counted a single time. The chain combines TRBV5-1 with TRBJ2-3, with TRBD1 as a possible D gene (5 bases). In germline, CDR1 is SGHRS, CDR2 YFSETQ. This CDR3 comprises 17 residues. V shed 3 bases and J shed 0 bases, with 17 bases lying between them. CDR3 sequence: CASSSLGRPSSTDTQYF. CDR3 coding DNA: TGCGCCAGCAGCTCCCTGGGGCGTCCGAGTAGCACAGATACGCAGTATTTT.

CDR3 DNA sequence: TGTGCCAGCAGCTTACTTATGACAGGGCGGCTCACTGCCAATTCACCCCTCCACTTT. This sequence encodes CASSLLMTGRLTANSPLHF. This chain joins TRBV11-2 and TRBJ1-6, with TRBD1 matching 7 bases. The CDR3 contains 19 residues. The ends lost 2 bases at V and 7 bases at J; junction bases unmatched: 17. CDR1 SGHAT and CDR2 FQNNGV come from the germline V gene.

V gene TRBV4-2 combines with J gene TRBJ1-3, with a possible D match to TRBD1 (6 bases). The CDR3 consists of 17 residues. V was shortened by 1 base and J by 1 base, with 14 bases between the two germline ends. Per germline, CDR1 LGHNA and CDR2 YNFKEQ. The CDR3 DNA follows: TGTGCCAGCAGCCAAGGGCCCGAACAGGGATCTGGAAACACCATATATTTT. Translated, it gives CASSQGPEQGSGNTIYF.

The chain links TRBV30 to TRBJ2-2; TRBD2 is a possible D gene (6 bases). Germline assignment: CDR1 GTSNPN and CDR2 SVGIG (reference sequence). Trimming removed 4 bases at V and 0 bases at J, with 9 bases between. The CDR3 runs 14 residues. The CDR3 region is CAWTGTPNTGELFF. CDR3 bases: TGTGCCTGGACTGGGACTCCGAACACCGGGGAGCTGTTTTTT.

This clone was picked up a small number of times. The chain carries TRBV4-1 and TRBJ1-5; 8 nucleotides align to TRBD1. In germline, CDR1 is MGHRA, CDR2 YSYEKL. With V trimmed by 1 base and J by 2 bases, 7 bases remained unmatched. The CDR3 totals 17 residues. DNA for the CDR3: TGCGCCAGCAGCCAAGGAGGTTTGACAGGGGGCAATCAGCCCCAGCATTTT. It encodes CASSQGGLTGGNQPQHF.

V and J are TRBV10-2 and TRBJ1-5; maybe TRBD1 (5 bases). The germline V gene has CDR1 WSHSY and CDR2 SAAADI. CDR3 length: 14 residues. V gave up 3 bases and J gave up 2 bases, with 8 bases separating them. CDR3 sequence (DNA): TGCGCCAGCAGTGACAGGGCAGGCAATCAGCCCCAGCATTTT. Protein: CASSDRAGNQPQHF.

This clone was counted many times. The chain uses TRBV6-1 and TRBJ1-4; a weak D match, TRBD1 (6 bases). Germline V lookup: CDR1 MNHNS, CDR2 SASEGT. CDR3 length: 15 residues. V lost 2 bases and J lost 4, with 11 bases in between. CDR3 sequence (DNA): TGTGCCAGCAGTGAATACGGCAGGGGTAATGAAAAACTGTTTTTT. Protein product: CASSEYGRGNEKLFF.

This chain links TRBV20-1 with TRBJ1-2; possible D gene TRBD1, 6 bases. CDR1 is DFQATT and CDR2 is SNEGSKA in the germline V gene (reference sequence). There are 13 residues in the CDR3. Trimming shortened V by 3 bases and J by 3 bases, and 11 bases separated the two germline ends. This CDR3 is CSASDRPYYGYTF. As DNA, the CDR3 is TGCAGTGCTAGTGACAGGCCATACTATGGCTACACCTTC.

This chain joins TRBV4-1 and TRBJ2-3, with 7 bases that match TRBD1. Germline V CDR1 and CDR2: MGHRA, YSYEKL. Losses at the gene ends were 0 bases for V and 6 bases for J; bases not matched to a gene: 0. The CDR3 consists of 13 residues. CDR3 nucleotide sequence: TGCGCCAGCAGCCAAGACAGGGGGGATACGCAGTATTTT. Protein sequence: CASSQDRGDTQYF.

The CDR3 DNA is TGTGCCAGTAGCAATTCGGGGGGGGTGAAGGGCTACACCTTC. This codes for CASSNSGGVKGYTF. J is TRBJ1-2 and V is TRBV19; possible D gene TRBD1, 5 bases. In germline, CDR1 is LNHDA, CDR2 SQIVND (reference sequence). CDR3 length: 14 residues. V was pared by 6 bases and J by 8 bases, with 19 bases between.

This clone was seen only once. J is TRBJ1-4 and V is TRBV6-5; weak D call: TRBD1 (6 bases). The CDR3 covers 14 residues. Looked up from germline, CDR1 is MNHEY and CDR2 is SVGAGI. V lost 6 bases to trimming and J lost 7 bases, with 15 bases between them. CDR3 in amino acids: CASRRRGGGEKLFF. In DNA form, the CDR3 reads TGTGCCAGCAGACGGAGGGGAGGGGGTGAAAAACTGTTTTTT.

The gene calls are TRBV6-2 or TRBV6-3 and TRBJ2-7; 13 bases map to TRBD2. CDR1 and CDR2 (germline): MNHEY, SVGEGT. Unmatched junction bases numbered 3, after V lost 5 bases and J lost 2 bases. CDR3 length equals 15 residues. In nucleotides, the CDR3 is TGTGCCAGCAGTCGACTAGCGGGGGGAACCTACGAGCAGTACTTC. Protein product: CASSRLAGGTYEQYF.

The DNA for the CDR3 is TGTGCCAGTAGTCCTCCCGACAGAAGCCATGGCTACACCTTC. This encodes CASSPPDRSHGYTF. This chain connects TRBV19 to TRBJ1-2, with D tentatively TRBD1 (5 bases). CDR1 is LNHDA, CDR2 SQIVND, per germline (reference sequence). The CDR3 is 14 residues long. Trimming left V 5 bases short and J 6 bases short, with 16 bases between.

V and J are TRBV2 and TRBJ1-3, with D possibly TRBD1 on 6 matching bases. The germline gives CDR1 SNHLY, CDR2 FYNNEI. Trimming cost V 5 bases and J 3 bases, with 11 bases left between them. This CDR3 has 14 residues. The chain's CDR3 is CASSPGQSGNTIYF. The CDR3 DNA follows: TGTGCCAGCAGTCCCGGACAGAGTGGAAACACCATATATTTT.